The 28 T cell receptor beta chains presented below share a single source sample, sequenced in a study of T-cell memory formation after mild COVID-19. TCRdb reprocessed the 5' RACE reads with MiXCR, giving one entry per CDR3 protein. Of 300,000 to 350,000 distinct CDR3 sequences listed, just under 20% are singletons. The material sequenced was PBMCs or a T cell subset sorted from them (not recorded which). All receptors come from a man between 18 and 29 years old who had mild COVID-19 (a few samples of this study predate the infection). Cell type and time point are not known.

This clonotype was found a few times. The chain combines TRBV20-1 with TRBJ2-1; 14 bases align to TRBD2. The CDR3 consists of 15 residues. Trimming removed 5 bases from V and 3 bases from J; junction bases left unmatched: 3. Looked up from germline, CDR1 is DFQATT and CDR2 is SNEGSKA (reference sequence). The CDR3, as DNA: TGCAGTGCTGGGGGACTAGCGGGGGTCTACAATGAGCAGTTCTTC. It is translated as CSAGGLAGVYNEQFF.

In this sample, this clonotype turned up a few times. The chain links TRBV20-1 to TRBJ1-4; 7 bases map to TRBD1. V shed 5 bases and J 3 bases; nucleotides not matched to a gene: 12. CDR1 DFQATT and CDR2 SNEGSKA come from the germline V gene (reference sequence). This CDR3 comprises 16 residues. The CDR3 region is CSARQGLGAANEKLFF. The CDR3 DNA follows: TGCAGTGCTCGACAGGGTTTGGGGGCAGCTAATGAAAAACTGTTTTTT.

There are a few counts of this clonotype. The J gene is TRBJ2-3, the V gene TRBV10-3; TRBD1 matches at 7 bases. This CDR3 has 14 amino acids. The germline gives CDR1 ENHRY, CDR2 SYGVKD. Trimming cost V 2 bases and J 1 base; bases outside gene matches: 0. The CDR3, as DNA: TGTGCCATCAGTGAGGACAGGGGCACAGATACGCAGTATTTT. Its protein product is CAISEDRGTDTQYF.

The chain has TRBV6-2 or TRBV6-3 and TRBJ2-7; TRBD1 matches 7 bases. Germline loops: CDR1 MNHEY, CDR2 SVGEGT. The V segment lost 5 bases and the J segment 7 bases; nucleotides outside the gene matches: 17. The CDR3 is 16 amino acids. The CDR3 loop is CASSERGGPTGREQYV. CDR3 sequence (DNA): TGTGCCAGCAGTGAACGAGGGGGCCCCACAGGAAGGGAGCAGTACGTC.

The sample holds a few counts of this clonotype. This rearrangement joins TRBV29-1 to TRBJ2-5, with D unresolved. CDR3 length equals 13 residues. Germline lookup yields CDR1 SQVTM and CDR2 ANQGSEA. V lost 6 bases and J 5 bases, leaving 16 bases between the germline ends. The CDR3 sequence is CSVQRNHGETQYF. The CDR3, as DNA: TGCAGCGTCCAACGCAACCATGGGGAGACCCAGTACTTC.

The table lists this clonotype with a count of one. The chain recombines TRBV2 with TRBJ1-2, with D uncertain. Germline CDR1 and CDR2: SNHLY and FYNNEI. Between the trimmed V and J ends, which lost 6 bases and 7 bases, there was a span of 12 bases. The CDR3 is made up of 12 amino acids. CDR3 DNA: TGTGCCAGCAGCCCACTAGCGGCTGGCTACACCTTC. As protein: CASSPLAAGYTF.

The chain recombines TRBV12-3 or TRBV12-4 with TRBJ2-3; a possible D gene is TRBD2 (8 bases). This CDR3 spans 14 amino acids. The V end was cut by 5 bases, the J end by 8 bases, with 17 bases between. CDR3 bases: TGTGCCAGCAGTCGCCGGGAGGGGGCAGGTACGCAGTATTTT. Translated, it gives CASSRREGAGTQYF.

V is TRBV7-9 and J is TRBJ1-1, with D uncertain. The CDR3 spans 11 residues. V shed 2 bases and J shed 3 bases, with 1 base lying between them. From germline, CDR1 is SEHNR and CDR2 FQNEAQ (reference sequence). CDR3 sequence (DNA): TGTGCCAGCAGCTTATACACTGAAGCTTTCTTT. It yields the protein CASSLYTEAFF.

This clonotype was seen a handful of times. The chain is built from TRBV4-1 and TRBJ2-1, with 9 bases lining up with TRBD1. Germline CDR1 is MGHRA and CDR2 is YSYEKL. V trimming: 0 bases; J trimming: 14 bases; junction bases outside the gene matches: 5. The CDR3 is 13 amino acids. The CDR3 bases are TGCGCCAGCAGCCAAGATCCAGGACAGGGGAAGTTCTTC. Translated, it gives CASSQDPGQGKFF.

The chain employs TRBV7-2 and TRBJ2-2; D is uncertain. Germline CDR1 and CDR2: SGHTA and FQGNSA. Trimming shortened V by 5 bases and J by 7 bases, and 8 bases separated the two germline ends. This CDR3 comprises 12 residues. In nucleotides, the CDR3 is TGTGCCAGCAGCCCCACTGGCGGGGAGCTGTTTTTT. Translated, it gives CASSPTGGELFF.

This clonotype was picked up many times. The rearrangement joins TRBV12-3 or TRBV12-4 to TRBJ2-3; 7 nucleotides line up with TRBD2. V lost 6 bases to trimming and J lost 2 bases; unmatched junction nucleotides: 11. The CDR3 totals 16 residues. The CDR3 DNA follows: TGTGCCAGCAGACCCCGTTGGGCGGGAGACACAGATACGCAGTATTTT. Protein product: CASRPRWAGDTDTQYF.

This chain connects TRBV6-1 to TRBJ1-5; D is uncertain. From germline, CDR1 is MNHNS and CDR2 SASEGT. The CDR3 is made up of 12 amino acids. With 2 bases removed from V and 10 bases from J, the gap between germline ends came to 9 bases. The CDR3 region has the DNA TGTGCCAGCAGTGAATTGCGGCGTCCCCAGCATTTT. Translation: CASSELRRPQHF.

This clonotype was detected a few times. This rearrangement joins TRBV5-1 to TRBJ1-2; no clear D. Trimming stripped 2 bases from V and 7 bases from J, with 9 bases between. This CDR3 contains 12 residues. CDR1 and CDR2 from the germline V gene are SGHRS and YFSETQ. The CDR3 region is CASSFGIAGYTF. CDR3 DNA: TGCGCCAGCAGCTTTGGGATCGCTGGCTACACCTTC.

This clonotype was seen only a few times. The genes are TRBV5-1 and TRBJ1-1, with TRBD1 matching over 7 bases. J gave up 4 bases and V 4 bases, and 10 bases lay outside the gene matches. This CDR3 spans 15 amino acids. Germline V lookup: CDR1 SGHRS, CDR2 YFSETQ. The CDR3 DNA sequence: TGCGCCAGCAGCAAGCGACAGGGTCCTGGCACTGAAGCTTTCTTT. Translation gives CASSKRQGPGTEAFF.

The rearrangement joins TRBV29-1 to TRBJ2-2, with no clear D. The V end was cut by 5 bases, the J end by 6 bases, with 10 bases between. This CDR3 is 12 amino acids long. CDR1 is SQVTM and CDR2 is ANQGSEA in the germline V gene. The CDR3 here is CSVWRTAGELFF. The CDR3 DNA is TGCAGCGTTTGGCGGACCGCCGGGGAGCTGTTTTTT.

The chain links TRBV7-3 to TRBJ2-5, with TRBD1 matching over 7 bases. The V segment lost 5 bases and the J segment 4 bases; nucleotides outside the gene matches: 7. Germline values: CDR1 SGHTA, CDR2 FQGTGA. This CDR3 region has 14 residues. CDR3 loop: CASSEDPGGETQYF. In nucleotides, the CDR3 is TGTGCCAGCAGCGAAGACCCAGGGGGAGAGACCCAGTACTTC.

The chain is built from TRBV7-3 and TRBJ1-6; TRBD1 might be the D (5 bases). This CDR3 is built from 13 residues. Germline V lookup: CDR1 SGHTA, CDR2 FQGTGA. V was shortened by 2 bases and J by 8 bases, with 7 bases between the two germline ends. CDR3 region: CASSLEGDSPLHF. Written as DNA, the CDR3 is TGTGCCAGCAGCTTAGAAGGGGATTCACCCCTCCACTTT.

This clonotype was found a few times. V and J are TRBV15 and TRBJ2-1, with D unclear. Germline V lookup: CDR1 LNHNV, CDR2 YYDKDF (reference sequence). The V gene lost 5 bases and the J gene lost 7 bases, with 12 bases spanning the gap. The CDR3 contains 13 residues. The DNA for the CDR3 is TGTGCCACCAGCGTTATGATCGAAAATGAGCAGTTCTTC. Its protein product is CATSVMIENEQFF.

This clonotype has only a few counts. The J gene is TRBJ2-7, the V gene TRBV4-1, with unresolved D. In germline, CDR1 is MGHRA, CDR2 YSYEKL. The CDR3 totals 13 residues. V was cut by 3 bases and J by 3 bases, with 9 bases left in between. The CDR3 DNA reads as TGCGCCAGCAGCCAGAACACTGGCTACGAGCAGTACGTC. This codes for CASSQNTGYEQYV.

This clonotype was observed a handful of times. The chain is built from TRBV20-1 and TRBJ2-3; 8 nucleotides match TRBD1. Germline trimming cut 4 bases from V and 3 bases from J; bases unmatched to any gene: 18. This CDR3 contains 18 residues. Germline V lookup: CDR1 DFQATT, CDR2 SNEGSKA (reference sequence). CDR3 nucleotide sequence: TGCAGTGCTAACCGGCGGCCCTCAAGACAGGGGAGGACAGATACGCAGTATTTT. Its protein product is CSANRRPSRQGRTDTQYF.

This chain links TRBV20-1 with TRBJ2-7; 10 bases match TRBD2. V shed 2 bases and J 7 bases; nucleotides not matched to a gene: 8. Looked up from germline, CDR1 is DFQATT and CDR2 is SNEGSKA (reference sequence). The CDR3 has 14 residues. The CDR3 DNA reads TGCAGTGCTAGAATACCAGCGGGGGGGCTTGAGCAGTACGTC. Translated: CSARIPAGGLEQYV.

This chain uses TRBV11-3 with TRBJ2-7; the D is unclear. The CDR3 is 13 residues long. The germline CDR1 and CDR2 sequences are SGHNT and YENEEA. The V gene lost 0 bases and the J gene lost 7 bases, with 10 bases spanning the gap. The CDR3 here is CASSLENLGEQYF. The CDR3 nucleotides read TGTGCCAGCAGCTTAGAGAACCTCGGGGAGCAGTACTTC.

This chain joins TRBV5-5 and TRBJ2-5; D remains unclear. Trimming took off 0 bases at V and 1 base at J, with 10 bases between the two ends. The CDR3 extends over 15 amino acids. Germline V gives CDR1 SGHKS, CDR2 YYEKEE (reference sequence). The CDR3 bases are TGTGCCAGCAGCTTGGTCGGGTGGGCCCAAGAGACCCAGTACTTC. It translates to CASSLVGWAQETQYF.

J is TRBJ1-5 and V is TRBV7-2; D gene unclear. With 3 bases removed from V and 4 bases from J, the gap between germline ends came to 7 bases. Looked up from germline, CDR1 is SGHTA and CDR2 is FQGNSA. The CDR3 consists of 13 residues. The CDR3 protein is CASSFRDNQPQHF. In DNA, the CDR3 is TGTGCCAGCAGCTTTCGCGATAATCAGCCCCAGCATTTT.

V usage is TRBV20-1 and J usage is TRBJ2-3; D gene unclear. CDR1 DFQATT and CDR2 SNEGSKA come from the germline V gene (reference sequence). This CDR3 contains 13 residues. V lost 3 bases to trimming and J lost 3 bases, with 10 bases between them. The CDR3 is CSASNPVTDTQYF. The CDR3 DNA is TGCAGTGCTAGTAACCCGGTGACAGATACGCAGTATTTT.

CDR3 DNA sequence: TGTGCCAGCAGCTTTCGGGGATCTGGCAATCAGCCCCAGCATTTT. Translated, it gives CASSFRGSGNQPQHF. V usage is TRBV5-6 and J usage is TRBJ1-5, with D uncertain. The CDR3 extends over 15 amino acids. Germline CDR1 is SGHDT and CDR2 is YYEEEE. The ends were cut back, 2 bases at V and 2 bases at J, with 11 bases in the middle.

This clonotype has just a few counts. The CDR3 here is CASSLEQNRWGAFF. The CDR3 region has the DNA TGCGCCAGCAGCTTGGAACAGAATCGGTGGGGAGCTTTCTTT. The chain uses TRBV5-1 and TRBJ1-1; no definite D call. V was trimmed by 0 bases and J by 10 bases, leaving 16 bases between them. The CDR3 is made up of 14 amino acids. Germline assignment: CDR1 SGHRS and CDR2 YFSETQ.

This clonotype showed up many times. This sequence joins TRBV12-3 or TRBV12-4 and TRBJ1-3; no reliable D call. The CDR3 consists of 14 residues. The germline V and J ends were trimmed by 3 bases and 0 bases, with 6 bases remaining between them. The CDR3 loop is CASSLGISGNTIYF. CDR3 in DNA: TGTGCCAGCAGTTTGGGCATCTCTGGAAACACCATATATTTT.